This record covers a single T cell receptor (beta chain). Its antigen is unknown. The data are from a study of CD8 T cells in ankylosing spondylitis. This CDR3 has 14 amino acids. V was shortened by 5 bases and J by 7 bases, with 16 bases between the two germline ends. Germline V gene lookup returns CDR1 SGHRS and CDR2 YFSETQ. Study-wide findings and caveats: What seemed typical of ankylosing spondylitis blood was a TCR beta motif built from under 10 highly homologous variants. Disease-linked clones were CD8+ and relatively rare in peripheral blood. Significant enrichment of disease-linked clones was reportedly seen in matched ankylosing spondylitis synovial fluid.

Scientists made TCR beta libraries using quantitative 5'-RACE with molecular barcodes. TCRdb processed the 5' RACE reads anew with MiXCR; each CDR3 protein has one entry. The sample shows around 430,000 distinct CDR3 sequences, under 20% of them seen only once. V usage is TRBV5-1 and J usage is TRBJ2-4; D is unclear. Specimen: blood, either unsorted or a sorted T cell fraction (not recorded which). The source of this sequence is a male donor with ankylosing spondylitis. The CDR3, as DNA: TGCGCCAGCAGGGATATGGACGTGGGTAACATTCAGTACTTC. Protein product: CASRDMDVGNIQYF.